A single sample is the source of the 12 T cell receptor beta chains below, sequenced in a study of T cell repertoires in cytomegalovirus infection. These TCRs' antigens remain unknown. TCRdb re-called the reads through MiXCR, storing one row per CDR3 protein. Of 650,000 to 850,000 distinct CDR3 sequences detected, just under 30% appear once; the ten largest clones hold less than 15%. The sequenced sample was cultured CD8+ T cells from PBMCs, obtained from culture after CMV antigen stimulation. The source is a human donor in good health (CMV status not recorded). Some clones in this sample may be carry-over from other donors' samples.

This clonotype has only a few counts. The chain is built from TRBV24-1 and TRBJ2-2; no firm D call. Germline V lookup: CDR1 KGHDR, CDR2 SFDVKD. Trimming removed 5 bases at V and 0 bases at J, with 15 bases between. The CDR3 covers 17 residues. CDR3 region: CATSVDSLLANTGELFF. In DNA, the CDR3 is TGTGCCACCAGTGTCGACTCCTTACTCGCGAACACCGGGGAGCTGTTTTTT.

This clonotype was seen a handful of times. Germline and junction disagree at one end, which may indicate a read error. This chain links TRBV15 with TRBJ1-3, with unresolved D. CDR3 size: 15 residues. Germline-derived CDR1 and CDR2 are LNHNV and YYDKDF (reference sequence). CDR3 DNA: TGTGCCACCAGCCGAGACCTAGACTCTGGAAACACCATATATTTT. Residues: CATSRDLDSGNTIYF.

V usage is TRBV6-6 and J usage is TRBJ1-6; 9 nucleotides line up with TRBD1. This CDR3 has 15 amino acids. Germline values: CDR1 MNHNY, CDR2 SVGAGI (reference sequence). The V gene end was trimmed by 2 bases and the J gene end by 5 bases; junction bases not matched to a gene: 1. The CDR3 spells CASSYGTGNNSPLHF. The CDR3 DNA sequence: TGTGCCAGCAGTTACGGGACAGGGAATAATTCACCCCTCCACTTT.

This clonotype was seen a handful of times. This chain uses TRBV6-6 with TRBJ1-4, with 9 bases aligning to TRBD1. J lost 3 bases, V lost 0 bases, and 8 bases had no gene match. CDR3 length: 18 residues. Looked up from germline, CDR1 is MNHNY and CDR2 is SVGAGI (reference sequence). CDR3 nucleotide sequence: TGTGCCAGCAGTTACTCCTCCCGGGACAGGGTGCCTAATGAAAAACTGTTTTTT. This sequence encodes CASSYSSRDRVPNEKLFF.

This clonotype was found a few times. This chain uses TRBV10-2 with TRBJ1-2; 11 bases match TRBD1. Germline V gene data show CDR1 as WSHSY and CDR2 as SAAADI. This CDR3 spans 15 amino acids. V lost 8 bases and J lost 7; bases outside the gene matches: 12. This CDR3 is CASRDRGFWDGGYTF. CDR3 DNA sequence: TGCGCCAGCCGGGACAGGGGGTTCTGGGACGGTGGCTACACCTTC.

A few counts support this clonotype. This chain uses TRBV9 with TRBJ2-2, with 11 nucleotides matching TRBD2. The CDR3 extends over 16 amino acids. Germline CDR1 reads SGDLS; CDR2 reads YYNGEE. The junction had 7 bases not matched to a gene; V was cut back by 2 bases and J by 7 bases. The CDR3 region is CASSVVSGGAHGELFF. The DNA of the CDR3 is TGTGCCAGCAGCGTCGTTAGCGGGGGGGCACACGGGGAGCTGTTTTTT.

CDR3 amino acids: CASSTLGQLNTEAFF. For the CDR3, the DNA is TGTGCCAGTAGTACCCTGGGACAGCTGAACACTGAAGCTTTCTTT. This chain links TRBV19 with TRBJ1-1, with 7 bases matching TRBD1. The germline CDR1 and CDR2 sequences are LNHDA and SQIVND (reference sequence). The CDR3 is 15 residues long. V shed 4 bases, J shed 0 bases, and the junction held 5 bases outside the gene matches.

The chain has TRBV7-9 and TRBJ2-2; TRBD2 matches 8 bases. Losses at the gene ends were 5 bases for V and 7 bases for J; bases not matched to a gene: 12. The CDR3 length is 16 residues. Germline V gene sequence: CDR1 SEHNR, CDR2 FQNEAQ (reference sequence). As DNA, the CDR3 is TGTGCCAGCAGCCCCCGGGAGGGGGAAAAAAACGGGGAGCTGTTTTTT. This sequence encodes CASSPREGEKNGELFF.

The table lists this clonotype with a few counts. The genes are TRBV7-6 and TRBJ1-2, with TRBD1 matching 9 bases. Germline CDR1 and CDR2: SGHVS and FNYEAQ. With 5 bases clipped from V and 6 bases from J, the junction kept 7 bases outside the gene matches. The CDR3 covers 14 residues. The CDR3: CASSPGHRGHGYTF. CDR3 DNA sequence: TGTGCCAGCAGCCCTGGACACAGGGGGCATGGCTACACCTTC. The whole variable domain, remainder taken from reference TRBV7-6 and TRBJ1-2, is GAGVSQSPRYKVTKRGQDVALRCDPISGHVSLYWYRQALGQGPEFLTYFNYEAQQDKSGLPNDRFSAERPEGSISTLTIQRTEQRDSAMYRCASSPGHRGHGYTFGSGTRLTVV.

The chain couples TRBV5-1 to TRBJ1-5; D gene unclear. Germline lookup yields CDR1 SGHRS and CDR2 YFSETQ. Trimming left V 0 bases short and J 3 bases short, with 10 bases between. This CDR3 is 15 amino acids long. The CDR3: CASSLVGSVNQPQHF. The DNA of the CDR3 is TGCGCCAGCAGCTTGGTAGGGTCCGTCAATCAGCCCCAGCATTTT. Drawing the rest from reference TRBV5-1 and TRBJ1-5, the complete variable domain is KAGVTQTPRYLIKTRGQQVTLSCSPISGHRSVSWYQQTPGQGLQFLFEYFSETQRNKGNFPGRFSGRQFSNSRSEMNVSTLELGDSALYLCASSLVGSVNQPQHFGDGTRLSIL.

This clonotype has a count of ten or more. The chain joins TRBV7-9 to TRBJ2-7; the D gene is possibly TRBD2 (6 bases). Germline V CDR1 and CDR2: SEHNR, FQNEAQ (reference sequence). V was trimmed by 5 bases and J by 2 bases, leaving 16 bases between them. This CDR3 spans 15 amino acids. This CDR3 is CASSQRDRLAYEQYV. CDR3 sequence (DNA): TGTGCCAGCAGCCAACGGGACCGACTAGCCTACGAGCAGTACGTC.

With regard to this clonotype: This may be a read error: a much more frequent sequence differs by one nucleotide. The chain carries TRBV6-1 and TRBJ2-2, with unresolved D. Germline V gene data show CDR1 as MNHNS and CDR2 as SASEGT. V gave up 4 bases and J gave up 4 bases, with 4 bases separating them. This CDR3 comprises 12 residues. Here the CDR3 reads CASSVITGELFF. The CDR3 DNA reads TGTGCCAGCAGTGTGATCACCGGGGAGCTGTTTTTT.